These 6 T cell receptor beta chains came from one sample sequenced in a study of vaccination effects on CD4 cells after COVID-19. A 10-day culture period preceded the isolation of CD4+ T cells. According to PCR results, the person was infected with SARS-CoV-2 between March and December 2020. Two doses of BNT162b2 or mRNA-1273 vaccine were administered to participants. Profiled with immunoSEQ multiplex PCR; TCRdb holds only in-frame clones, not every one. The sample lists around 50,000 clones; over 60% were seen once. These receptors' targets are unknown. The specimen was CD4+ T cells from PBMCs cultured without peptide, collected after COVID-19 vaccination. These receptors all stem from a human donor who had a prior SARS-CoV-2 infection.

The table lists this clone with a few counts. The chain recombines TRBV5-6 with TRBJ2-1; 7 nucleotides agree with TRBD1. Losses at the gene ends were 4 bases for V and 4 bases for J; bases not matched to a gene: 14. The CDR3 has 17 amino acids. Germline loops: CDR1 SGHDT, CDR2 YYEEEE. DNA for the CDR3: TGTGCCAGCAGCATAGCTCAAGGACAGGTACTTTACAATGAGCAGTTCTTC. Translated: CASSIAQGQVLYNEQFF.

The rearrangement joins TRBV9 to TRBJ2-1, with 7 bases fitting TRBD2. CDR1 is SGDLS and CDR2 is YYNGEE in the germline V gene. Trimming removed 4 bases from V and 4 bases from J; junction bases left unmatched: 8. This CDR3 comprises 15 residues. The CDR3 DNA reads as TGTGCCAGCAGCCCAGCTAGCGGAACTTACAATGAGCAGTTCTTC. Encoded protein: CASSPASGTYNEQFF.

The chain uses TRBV12-3 or TRBV12-4 and TRBJ2-5; possible D gene TRBD2, 5 bases. Trimming took 8 bases from V and 5 from J, leaving 9 bases between them. The CDR3 loop spans 11 amino acids. The CDR3 DNA reads as TGTGCCAGCGGGGAGTGGGAGACCCAGTACTTC. Protein sequence: CASGEWETQYF.

The V and J genes are TRBV5-6 and TRBJ2-7, with D perhaps matching TRBD2 (6 bases). Germline assignment: CDR1 SGHDT and CDR2 YYEEEE. This CDR3 has 14 amino acids. V gave up 2 bases and J gave up 5 bases, with 14 bases separating them. The CDR3 is CASSFVEGRNEQYF. The DNA for the CDR3 is TGTGCCAGCAGCTTCGTGGAGGGGAGGAACGAGCAGTACTTC.

In this sample, this clone turned up a few times. The chain is built from TRBV4-2 and TRBJ2-1, with 9 positions matching TRBD2. The CDR3 contains 16 residues. V lost 3 bases, J lost 4 bases, and 7 bases stayed unmatched. CDR1 and CDR2 (germline): LGHNA, YNFKEQ. The CDR3 DNA follows: TGTGCCAGCAGCCATCCCAGCGGGGGGACATACAATGAGCAGTTCTTC. As protein: CASSHPSGGTYNEQFF.

CDR3 region: CASSLDLPGDEQYF. Here the CDR3 DNA reads TGTGCCAGCAGCTTAGATCTACCCGGTGACGAGCAGTACTTC. The rearrangement uses TRBV11-3 and TRBJ2-7; D is uncertain. The CDR3 totals 14 residues. The germline gives CDR1 SGHNT, CDR2 YENEEA. The ends were cut back, 0 bases at V and 5 bases at J, with 11 bases in the middle.